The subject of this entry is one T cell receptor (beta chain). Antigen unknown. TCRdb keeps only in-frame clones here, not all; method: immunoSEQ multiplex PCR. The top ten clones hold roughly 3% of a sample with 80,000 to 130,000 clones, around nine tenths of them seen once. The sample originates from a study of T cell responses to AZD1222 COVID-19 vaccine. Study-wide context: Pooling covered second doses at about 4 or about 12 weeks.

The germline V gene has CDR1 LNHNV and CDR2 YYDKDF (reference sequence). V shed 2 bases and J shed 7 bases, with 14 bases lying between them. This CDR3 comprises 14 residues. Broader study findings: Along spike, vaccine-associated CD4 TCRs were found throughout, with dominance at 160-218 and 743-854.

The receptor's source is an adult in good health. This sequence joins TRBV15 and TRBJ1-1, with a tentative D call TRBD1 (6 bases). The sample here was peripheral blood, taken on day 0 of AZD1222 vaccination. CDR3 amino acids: CATSRRQGRYEAFF. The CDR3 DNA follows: TGTGCCACCAGCAGACGGCAGGGGAGGTATGAAGCTTTCTTT. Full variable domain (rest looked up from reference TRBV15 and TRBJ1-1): DAMVIQNPRYQVTQFGKPVTLSCSQTLNHNVMYWYQQKSSQAPKLLFHYYDKDFNNEADTPDNFQSRRPNTSFCFLDIRSPGLGDTAMYLCATSRRQGRYEAFFGQGTRLTVV.